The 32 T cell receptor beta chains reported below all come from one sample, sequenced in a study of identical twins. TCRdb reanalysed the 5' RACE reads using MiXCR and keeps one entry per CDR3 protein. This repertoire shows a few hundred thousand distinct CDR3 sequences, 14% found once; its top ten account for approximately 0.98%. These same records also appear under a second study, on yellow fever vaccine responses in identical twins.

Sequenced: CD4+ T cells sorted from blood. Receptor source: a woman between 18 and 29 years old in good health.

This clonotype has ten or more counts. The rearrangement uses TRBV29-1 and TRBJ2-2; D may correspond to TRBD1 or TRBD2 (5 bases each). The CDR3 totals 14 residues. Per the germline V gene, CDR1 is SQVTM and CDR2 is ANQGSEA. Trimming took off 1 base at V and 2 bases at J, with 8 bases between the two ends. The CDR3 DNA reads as TGCAGCGTTGAAGGGGGACGTAACACCGGGGAGCTGTTTTTT. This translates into CSVEGGRNTGELFF.

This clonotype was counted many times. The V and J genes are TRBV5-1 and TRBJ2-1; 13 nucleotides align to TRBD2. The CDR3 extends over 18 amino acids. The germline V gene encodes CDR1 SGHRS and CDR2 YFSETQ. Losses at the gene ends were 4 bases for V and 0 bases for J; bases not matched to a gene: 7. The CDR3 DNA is TGCGCCAGCAGCGGGGGACTAGCGGGGATCAGCTCCTACAATGAGCAGTTCTTC. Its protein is CASSGGLAGISSYNEQFF.

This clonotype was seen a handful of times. This CDR3 reads CASSLGRSGNTIYF. The CDR3 DNA reads as TGTGCCAGCAGCTTGGGTCGCTCTGGAAACACCATATATTTT. This chain uses TRBV5-4 with TRBJ1-3, with D unclear. Trimming cost V 0 bases and J 0 bases, with 4 bases left between them. The CDR3 has 14 residues. Germline CDR1 reads SGHNT; CDR2 reads YYREEE (reference sequence).

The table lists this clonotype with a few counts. The CDR3 loop reads CSARYRGGGRAYNEQFF. In nucleotides, the CDR3 is TGCAGTGCTCGATATCGAGGGGGCGGGAGGGCCTACAATGAGCAGTTCTTC. J is TRBJ2-1 and V is TRBV20-1, with 9 bases fitting TRBD2. Germline CDR1 DFQATT, CDR2 SNEGSKA (reference sequence). V trimming: 5 bases; J trimming: 2 bases; junction bases outside the gene matches: 13. This CDR3 has 17 amino acids.

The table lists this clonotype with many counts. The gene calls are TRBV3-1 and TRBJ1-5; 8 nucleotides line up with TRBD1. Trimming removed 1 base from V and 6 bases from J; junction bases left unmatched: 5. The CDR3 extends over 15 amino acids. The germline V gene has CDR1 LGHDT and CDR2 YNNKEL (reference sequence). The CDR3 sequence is CASSQGAGGGQPQHF. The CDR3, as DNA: TGTGCCAGCAGCCAAGGGGCAGGGGGCGGTCAGCCCCAGCATTTT. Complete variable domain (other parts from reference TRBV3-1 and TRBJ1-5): DTAVSQTPKYLVTQMGNDKSIKCEQNLGHDTMYWYKQDSKKFLKIMFSYNNKELIINETVPNRFSPKSPDKAHLNLHINSLELGDSAVYFCASSQGAGGGQPQHFGDGTRLSIL.

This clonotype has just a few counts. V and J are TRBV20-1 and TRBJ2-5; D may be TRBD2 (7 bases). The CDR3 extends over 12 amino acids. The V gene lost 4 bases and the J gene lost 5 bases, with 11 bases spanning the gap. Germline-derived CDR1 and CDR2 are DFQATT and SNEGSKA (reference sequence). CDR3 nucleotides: TGCAGTGCTAAGGCGGGGGCGGAGACCCAGTACTTC. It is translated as CSAKAGAETQYF.

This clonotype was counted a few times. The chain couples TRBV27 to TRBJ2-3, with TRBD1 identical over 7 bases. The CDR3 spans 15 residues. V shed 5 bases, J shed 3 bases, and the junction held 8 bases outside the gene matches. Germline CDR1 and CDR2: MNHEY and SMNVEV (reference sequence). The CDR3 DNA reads TGTGCCAGCAGTCCTACAGGGGCCAAAACAGATACGCAGTATTTT. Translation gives CASSPTGAKTDTQYF.

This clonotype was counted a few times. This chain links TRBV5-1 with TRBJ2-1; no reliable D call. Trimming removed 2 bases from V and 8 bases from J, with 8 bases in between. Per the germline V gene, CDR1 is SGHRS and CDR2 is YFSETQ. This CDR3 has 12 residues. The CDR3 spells CASSFQSYEQFF. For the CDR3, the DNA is TGCGCCAGCAGCTTCCAATCGTATGAGCAGTTCTTC.

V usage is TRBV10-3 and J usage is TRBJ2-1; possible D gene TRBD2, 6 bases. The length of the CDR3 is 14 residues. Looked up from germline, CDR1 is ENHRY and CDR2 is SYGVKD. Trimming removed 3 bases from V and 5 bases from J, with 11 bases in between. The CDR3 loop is CAISEWTNNNEQFF. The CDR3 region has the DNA TGTGCCATCAGTGAATGGACTAATAACAATGAGCAGTTCTTC.

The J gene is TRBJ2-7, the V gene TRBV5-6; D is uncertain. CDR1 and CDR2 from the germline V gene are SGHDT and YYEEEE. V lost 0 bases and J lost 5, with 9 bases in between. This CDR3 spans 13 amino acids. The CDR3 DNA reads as TGTGCCAGCAGCTTGGAACAGTTCGACGAGCAGTACTTC. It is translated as CASSLEQFDEQYF.

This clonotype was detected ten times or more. CDR3 coding DNA: TGCGCCAGCAGCTTGGGGACAGGGAACACTGAAGCTTTCTTT. It is translated as CASSLGTGNTEAFF. The chain joins TRBV5-1 to TRBJ1-1; 7 bases are shared with TRBD1. This CDR3 has 14 residues. Germline V gene data show CDR1 as SGHRS and CDR2 as YFSETQ. Losses at the gene ends were 0 bases for V and 1 base for J; bases not matched to a gene: 0.

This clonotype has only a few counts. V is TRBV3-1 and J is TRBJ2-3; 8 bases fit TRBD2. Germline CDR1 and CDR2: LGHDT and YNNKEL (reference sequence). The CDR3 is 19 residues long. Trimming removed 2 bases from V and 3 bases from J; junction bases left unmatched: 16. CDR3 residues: CASSQFGLAGGSVTDTQYF. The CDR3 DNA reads TGTGCCAGCAGCCAATTCGGTCTGGCGGGAGGTTCGGTGACAGATACGCAGTATTTT.

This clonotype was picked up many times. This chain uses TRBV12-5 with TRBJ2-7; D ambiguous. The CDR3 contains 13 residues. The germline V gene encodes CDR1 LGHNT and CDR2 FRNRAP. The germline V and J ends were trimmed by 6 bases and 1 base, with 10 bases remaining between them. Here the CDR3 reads CASGLSGSYEQYF. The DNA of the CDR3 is TGTGCTAGTGGCTTAAGTGGTTCCTACGAGCAGTACTTC. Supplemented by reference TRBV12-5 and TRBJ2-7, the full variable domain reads DARVTQTPRHKVTEMGQEVTMRCQPILGHNTVFWYRQTMMQGLELLAYFRNRAPLDDSGMPKDRFSAEMPDATLATLKIQPSEPRDSAVYFCASGLSGSYEQYFGPGTRLTVT.

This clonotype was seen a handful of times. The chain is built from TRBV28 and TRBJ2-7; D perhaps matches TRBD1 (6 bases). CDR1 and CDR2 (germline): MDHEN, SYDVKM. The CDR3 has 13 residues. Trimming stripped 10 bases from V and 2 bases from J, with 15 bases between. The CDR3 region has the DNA TGTGCCACATTACAGGGATCCACCTACGAGCAGTACTTC. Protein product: CATLQGSTYEQYF.

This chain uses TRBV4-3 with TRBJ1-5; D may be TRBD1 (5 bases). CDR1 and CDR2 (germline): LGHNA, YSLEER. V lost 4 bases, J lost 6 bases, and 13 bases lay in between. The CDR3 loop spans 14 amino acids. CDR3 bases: TGCGCCAGCAGCCCGACGATGGGGGGTCAGCCCCAGCATTTT. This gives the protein CASSPTMGGQPQHF.

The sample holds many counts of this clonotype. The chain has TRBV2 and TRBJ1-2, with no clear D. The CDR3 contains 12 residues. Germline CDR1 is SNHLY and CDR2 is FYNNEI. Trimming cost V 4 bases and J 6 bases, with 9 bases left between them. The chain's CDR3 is CASSGLTDGYTF. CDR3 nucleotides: TGTGCCAGCAGTGGTCTGACCGATGGCTACACCTTC.

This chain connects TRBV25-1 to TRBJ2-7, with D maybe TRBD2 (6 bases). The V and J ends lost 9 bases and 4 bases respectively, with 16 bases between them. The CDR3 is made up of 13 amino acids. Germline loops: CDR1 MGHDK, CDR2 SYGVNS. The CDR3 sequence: CARISGVSYEQYF. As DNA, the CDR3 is TGTGCCAGAATCTCGGGGGTTTCTTACGAGCAGTACTTC.

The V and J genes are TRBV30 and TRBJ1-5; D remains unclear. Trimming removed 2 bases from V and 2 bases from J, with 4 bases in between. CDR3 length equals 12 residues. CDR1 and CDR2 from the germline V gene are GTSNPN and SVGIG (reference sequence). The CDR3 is CAWSIGNQPQHF. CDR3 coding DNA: TGTGCCTGGAGTATTGGCAATCAGCCCCAGCATTTT.

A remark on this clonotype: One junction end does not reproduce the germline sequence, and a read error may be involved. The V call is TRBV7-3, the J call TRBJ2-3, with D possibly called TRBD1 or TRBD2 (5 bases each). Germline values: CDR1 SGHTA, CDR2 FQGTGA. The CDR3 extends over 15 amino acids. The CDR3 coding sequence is TGTGCCAGCAGCTTAACGGGGGAAACCTCAGATACGAAGTATTTT. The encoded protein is CASSLTGETSDTKYF.

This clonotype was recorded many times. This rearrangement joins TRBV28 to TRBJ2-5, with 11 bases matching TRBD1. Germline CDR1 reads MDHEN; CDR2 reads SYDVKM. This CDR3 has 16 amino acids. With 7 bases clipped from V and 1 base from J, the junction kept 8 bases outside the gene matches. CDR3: CASIPRTGGLQETQYF. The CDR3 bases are TGTGCCAGCATCCCCCGGACAGGGGGCCTCCAAGAGACCCAGTACTTC.

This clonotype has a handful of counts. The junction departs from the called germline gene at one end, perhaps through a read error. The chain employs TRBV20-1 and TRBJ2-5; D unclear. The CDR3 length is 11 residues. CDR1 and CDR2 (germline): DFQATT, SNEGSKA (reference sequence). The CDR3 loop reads CSGRSEKTQYF. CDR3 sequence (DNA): TGCAGTGGTAGATCCGAGAAGACCCAGTACTTC.

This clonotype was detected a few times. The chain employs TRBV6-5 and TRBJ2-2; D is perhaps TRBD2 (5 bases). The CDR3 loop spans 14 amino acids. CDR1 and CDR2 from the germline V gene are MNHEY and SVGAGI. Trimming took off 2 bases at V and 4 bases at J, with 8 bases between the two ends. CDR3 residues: CASSYTGSTGELFF. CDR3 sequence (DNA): TGTGCCAGCAGTTACACGGGGTCCACCGGGGAGCTGTTTTTT.

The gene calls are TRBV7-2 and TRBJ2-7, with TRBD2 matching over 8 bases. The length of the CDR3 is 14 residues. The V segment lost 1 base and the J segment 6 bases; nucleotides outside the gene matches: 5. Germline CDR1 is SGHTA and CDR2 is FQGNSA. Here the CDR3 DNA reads TGTGCCAGCAGCTTAGTTAGCGGGAAGGGCGAGCAGTACTTC. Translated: CASSLVSGKGEQYF.

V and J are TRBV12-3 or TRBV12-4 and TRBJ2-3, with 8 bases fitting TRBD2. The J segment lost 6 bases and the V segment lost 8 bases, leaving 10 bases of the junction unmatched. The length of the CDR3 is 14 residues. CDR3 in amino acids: CASRSGGQADTQYF. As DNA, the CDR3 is TGTGCCAGCCGGAGCGGGGGCCAGGCGGATACGCAGTATTTT.

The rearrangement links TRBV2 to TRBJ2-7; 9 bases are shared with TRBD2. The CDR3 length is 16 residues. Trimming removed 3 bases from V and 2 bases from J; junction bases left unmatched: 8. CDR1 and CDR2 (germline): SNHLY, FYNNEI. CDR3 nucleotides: TGTGCCAGCAGTGATGCGCTAGCGGGGACGACCTACGAGCAGTACTTC. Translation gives CASSDALAGTTYEQYF.

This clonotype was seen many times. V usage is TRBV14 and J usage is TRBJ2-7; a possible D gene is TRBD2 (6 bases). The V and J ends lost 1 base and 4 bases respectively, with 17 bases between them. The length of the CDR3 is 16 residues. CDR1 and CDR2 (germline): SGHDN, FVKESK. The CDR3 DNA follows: TGTGCCAGCAGCCAAGCATTGGGGGGACTTGCTTACGAGCAGTACTTC. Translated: CASSQALGGLAYEQYF.

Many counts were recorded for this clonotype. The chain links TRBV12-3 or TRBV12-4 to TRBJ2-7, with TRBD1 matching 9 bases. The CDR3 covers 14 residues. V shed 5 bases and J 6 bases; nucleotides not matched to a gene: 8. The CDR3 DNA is TGTGCCAGCAGTCCCCCCACAGGGGGCCTCGAGCAGTACTTC. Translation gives CASSPPTGGLEQYF.

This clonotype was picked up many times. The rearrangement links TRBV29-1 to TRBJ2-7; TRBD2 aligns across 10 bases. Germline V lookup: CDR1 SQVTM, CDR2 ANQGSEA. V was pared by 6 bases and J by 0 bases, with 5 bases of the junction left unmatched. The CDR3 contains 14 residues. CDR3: CSVHIAGGSYEQYF. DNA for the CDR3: TGCAGCGTCCACATAGCGGGGGGCTCCTACGAGCAGTACTTC.

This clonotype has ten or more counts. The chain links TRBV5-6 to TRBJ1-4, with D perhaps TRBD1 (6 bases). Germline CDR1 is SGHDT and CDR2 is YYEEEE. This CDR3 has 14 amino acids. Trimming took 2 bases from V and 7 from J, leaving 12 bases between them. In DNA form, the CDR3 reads TGTGCCAGCAGCTTCAGAACAGGGCCTGAAAAACTGTTTTTT. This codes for CASSFRTGPEKLFF.

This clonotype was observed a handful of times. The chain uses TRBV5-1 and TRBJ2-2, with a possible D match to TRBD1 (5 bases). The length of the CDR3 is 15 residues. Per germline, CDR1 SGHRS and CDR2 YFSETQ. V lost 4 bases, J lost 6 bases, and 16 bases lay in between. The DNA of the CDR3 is TGCGCCAGCAGCCCGCTTACAGGTCTTGCCGGGGAGCTGTTTTTT. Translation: CASSPLTGLAGELFF.

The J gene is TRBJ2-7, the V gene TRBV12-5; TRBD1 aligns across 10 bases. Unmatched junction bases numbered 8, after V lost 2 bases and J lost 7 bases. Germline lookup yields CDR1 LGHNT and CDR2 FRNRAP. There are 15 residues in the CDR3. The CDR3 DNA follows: TGTGCTAGTGGTTTGAACCGACAGGGGGCGAGTGAGCAGTACTTC. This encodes CASGLNRQGASEQYF.

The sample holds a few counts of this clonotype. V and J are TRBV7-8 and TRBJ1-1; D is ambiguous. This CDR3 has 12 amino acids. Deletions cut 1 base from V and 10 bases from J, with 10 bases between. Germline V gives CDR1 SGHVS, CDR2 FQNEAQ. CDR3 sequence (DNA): TGTGCCAGCAGCTTAGGAGGCTGGGGAGCTTTCTTT. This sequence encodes CASSLGGWGAFF.